The sequence of this T cell receptor beta chain was determined in a study of blood T cell repertoires in COVID-19. Study context: COVID-19 samples, acute and convalescent, were from the United States, Italy and Spain. Sources were T cells, B-cell-depleted T cells, or PBMCs; the material itself was cDNA or gDNA.

It was during active infection that Seattle patients were enrolled and then longitudinally followed. Source study methods: How many nucleated cells were present was estimated from reference gene primer amplification. The repertoire was sequenced with immunoSEQ multiplex PCR; TCRdb's copy has only in-frame clones and lacks some. V, J and clone size were drawn from that table, and D and trimming were deduced from the DNA. This table holds 100,000 to 150,000 clones, about four fifths found once. The trim removed 4 bases at V and 4 bases at J, leaving 5 bases unmatched. Germline V gene sequence: CDR1 LGHNT, CDR2 FRNRAP. The CDR3 covers 15 residues.

The rearrangement joins TRBV12-5 to TRBJ1-1; TRBD1 agrees at 11 bases. The sequencing sample was made of peripheral blood. The TCR was taken from a man aged 25-45 years with COVID-19, enrolled during active disease. The CDR3 loop reads CASGSGQGALTEAFF. Here the CDR3 DNA reads TGTGCTAGTGGTTCTGGACAGGGGGCGCTCACTGAAGCTTTCTTT. The entire variable domain, with the rest obtained from reference TRBV12-5 and TRBJ1-1, is as follows: DARVTQTPRHKVTEMGQEVTMRCQPILGHNTVFWYRQTMMQGLELLAYFRNRAPLDDSGMPKDRFSAEMPDATLATLKIQPSEPRDSAVYFCASGSGQGALTEAFFGQGTRLTVV.